This record covers a single T cell receptor beta chain. This entry comes from a study of blood T cells in healthy people across ages. Primed by a sample-barcoded 5' primer and a J-beta primer mix, a second PCR proceeded for 7 to 11 cycles. MiXCR, applied by TCRdb to the 5' RACE reads, yields one record per CDR3 protein. The data show over 1,200,000 distinct CDR3 sequences, approximately 60% seen once. The CDR3 loop spans 13 amino acids. V lost 3 bases, J lost 3 bases, and 6 bases lay in between. From germline, CDR1 is SGDLS and CDR2 YYNGEE. Sequenced input: blood. The source of this sequence is a man aged 18 to 30 in good health. J is TRBJ2-2 and V is TRBV9; D unresolved. CDR3 region: CASSAQHTGELFF. CDR3 coding DNA: TGTGCCAGCAGCGCCCAGCACACCGGGGAGCTGTTTTTT.